This T cell receptor beta chain was recorded in a study of T cell repertoires in cytomegalovirus infection. Study information: Public TCR beta signatures indicated both CMV infection and matching HLA type. The study, taken as a whole, reports: The ex vivo response showed dominance by HLA-C-restricted CMV-specific TCR beta clonotypes. Pooled public TCR beta family frequency picked out CMV carriers with the relevant HLA.

Regarding this clonotype: Antigen: not known. One end of the junction does not line up with germline, which may come from a read error.

TCRdb re-analysed the reads in MiXCR, keeping a single row per CDR3 protein. Of about a million distinct CDR3 sequences detected, approximately 31% appear once; the ten largest clones hold over 13%. The length of the CDR3 is 15 residues. Germline-derived CDR1 and CDR2 are LNHDA and SQIVND (reference sequence). The receptor's source is a human donor in good health (CMV status not recorded). Some clones in this sample may be carry-over from other donors' samples. The chain links TRBV19 to TRBJ2-7; 7 bases align to TRBD1. The sequencing used cultured CD8+ T cells from PBMCs, collected from culture after CMV antigen stimulation. CDR3 sequence (DNA): TGTGTCAGTAGTCCGGGACAGCTGCCTTCCTACGAGCAGTACTTC. This sequence encodes CVSSPGQLPSYEQYF.